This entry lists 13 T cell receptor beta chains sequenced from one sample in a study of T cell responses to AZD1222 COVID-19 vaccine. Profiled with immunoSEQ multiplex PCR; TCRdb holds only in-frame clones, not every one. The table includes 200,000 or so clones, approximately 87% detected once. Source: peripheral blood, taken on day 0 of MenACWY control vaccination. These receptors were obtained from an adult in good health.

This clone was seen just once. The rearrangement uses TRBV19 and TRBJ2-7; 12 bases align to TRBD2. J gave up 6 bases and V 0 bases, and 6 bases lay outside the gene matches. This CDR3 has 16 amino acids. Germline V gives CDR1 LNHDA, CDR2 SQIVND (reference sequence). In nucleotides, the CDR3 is TGTGCCAGTAGTATAGACCTAGCGGGGGGGCACCGCGAGCAGTACTTC. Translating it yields CASSIDLAGGHREQYF.

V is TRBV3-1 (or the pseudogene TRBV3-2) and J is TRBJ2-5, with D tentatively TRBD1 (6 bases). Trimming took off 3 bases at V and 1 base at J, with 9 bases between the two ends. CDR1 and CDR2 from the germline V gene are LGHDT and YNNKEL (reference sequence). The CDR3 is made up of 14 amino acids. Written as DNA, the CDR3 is TGTGCCAGCAGCCACCCAGGGGTCCAAGAGACCCAGTACTTC. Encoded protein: CASSHPGVQETQYF.

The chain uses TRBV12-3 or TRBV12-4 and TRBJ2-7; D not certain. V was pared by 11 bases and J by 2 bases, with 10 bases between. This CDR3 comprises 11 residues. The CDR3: CASAQTYEQYF. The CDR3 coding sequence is TGTGCCTCGGCACAAACCTACGAGCAGTACTTC.

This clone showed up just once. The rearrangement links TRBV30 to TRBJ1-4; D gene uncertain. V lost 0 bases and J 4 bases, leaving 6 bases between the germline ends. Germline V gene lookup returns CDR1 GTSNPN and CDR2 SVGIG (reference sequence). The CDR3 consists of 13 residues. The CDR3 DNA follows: TGTGCCTGGAGTGTGGGTGGTAATGAAAAACTGTTTTTT. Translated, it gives CAWSVGGNEKLFF.

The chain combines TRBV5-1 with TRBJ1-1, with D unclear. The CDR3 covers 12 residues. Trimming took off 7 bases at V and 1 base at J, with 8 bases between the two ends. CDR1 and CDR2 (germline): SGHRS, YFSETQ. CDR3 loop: CASRLTNTEAFF. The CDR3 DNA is TGCGCCAGCCGACTGACGAACACTGAAGCTTTCTTT.

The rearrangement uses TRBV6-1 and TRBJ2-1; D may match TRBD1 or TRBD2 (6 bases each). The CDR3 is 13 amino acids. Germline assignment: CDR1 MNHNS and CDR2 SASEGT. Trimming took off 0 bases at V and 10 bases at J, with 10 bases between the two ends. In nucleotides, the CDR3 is TGTGCCAGCAGTGAAGCGCGAGGGGGGGAGCAGTTCTTC. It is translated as CASSEARGGEQFF.

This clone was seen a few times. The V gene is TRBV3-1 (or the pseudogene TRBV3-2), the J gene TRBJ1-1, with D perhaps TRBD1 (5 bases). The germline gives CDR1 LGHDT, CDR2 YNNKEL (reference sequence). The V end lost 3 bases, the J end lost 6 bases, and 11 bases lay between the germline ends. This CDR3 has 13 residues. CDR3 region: CASSQLGGPEAFF. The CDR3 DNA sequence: TGTGCCAGCAGCCAGTTGGGGGGACCTGAAGCTTTCTTT.

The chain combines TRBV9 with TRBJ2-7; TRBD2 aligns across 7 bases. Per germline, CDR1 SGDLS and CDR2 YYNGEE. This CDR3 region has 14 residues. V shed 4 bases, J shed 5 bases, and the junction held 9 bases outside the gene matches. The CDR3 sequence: CASSPDGGRDEQYF. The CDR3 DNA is TGTGCCAGCAGCCCAGACGGCGGGAGAGACGAGCAGTACTTC. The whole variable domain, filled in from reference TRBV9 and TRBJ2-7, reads DSGVTQTPKHLITATGQRVTLRCSPRSGDLSVYWYQQSLDQGLQFLIQYYNGEERAKGNILERFSAQQFPDLHSELNLSSLELGDSALYFCASSPDGGRDEQYFGPGTRLTVT.

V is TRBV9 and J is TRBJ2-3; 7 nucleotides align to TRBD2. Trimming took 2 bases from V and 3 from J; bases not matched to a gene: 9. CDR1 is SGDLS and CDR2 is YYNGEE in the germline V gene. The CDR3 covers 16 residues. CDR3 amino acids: CASSVPTGGQTDTQYF. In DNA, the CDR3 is TGTGCCAGCAGCGTCCCGACGGGAGGTCAGACAGATACGCAGTATTTT.

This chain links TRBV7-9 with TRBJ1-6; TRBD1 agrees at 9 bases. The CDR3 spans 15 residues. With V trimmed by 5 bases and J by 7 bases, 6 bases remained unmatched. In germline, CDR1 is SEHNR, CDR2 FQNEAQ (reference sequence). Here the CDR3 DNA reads TGTGCCAGCAGCCGAGGGGACAGGGCAAATTCACCCCTCCACTTT. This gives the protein CASSRGDRANSPLHF.

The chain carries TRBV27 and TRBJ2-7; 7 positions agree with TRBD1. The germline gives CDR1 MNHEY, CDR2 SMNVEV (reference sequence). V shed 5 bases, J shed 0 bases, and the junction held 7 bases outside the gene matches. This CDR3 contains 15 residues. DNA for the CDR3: TGTGCCAGCAGTAACTACAGGGGAAGCTCCTACGAGCAGTACTTC. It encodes CASSNYRGSSYEQYF.

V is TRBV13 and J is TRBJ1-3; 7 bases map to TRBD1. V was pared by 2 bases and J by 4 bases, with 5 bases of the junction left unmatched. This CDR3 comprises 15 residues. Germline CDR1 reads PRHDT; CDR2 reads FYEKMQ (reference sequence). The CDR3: CASSLTGDSGNTIYF. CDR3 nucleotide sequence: TGTGCCAGCAGCTTAACAGGGGACTCCGGAAACACCATATATTTT. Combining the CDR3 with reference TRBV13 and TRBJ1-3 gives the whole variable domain AAGVIQSPRHLIKEKRETATLKCYPIPRHDTVYWYQQGPGQDPQFLISFYEKMQSDKGSIPDRFSAQQFSDYHSELNMSSLELGDSALYFCASSLTGDSGNTIYFGEGSWLTVV.

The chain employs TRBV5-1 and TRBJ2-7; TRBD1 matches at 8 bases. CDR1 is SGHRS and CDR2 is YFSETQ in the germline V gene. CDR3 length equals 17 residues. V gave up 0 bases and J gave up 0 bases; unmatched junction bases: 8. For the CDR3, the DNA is TGCGCCAGCAGCTTGGTAGGGCAGGGGGCCCGCTCCTACGAGCAGTACTTC. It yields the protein CASSLVGQGARSYEQYF. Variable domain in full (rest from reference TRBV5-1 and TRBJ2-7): KAGVTQTPRYLIKTRGQQVTLSCSPISGHRSVSWYQQTPGQGLQFLFEYFSETQRNKGNFPGRFSGRQFSNSRSEMNVSTLELGDSALYLCASSLVGQGARSYEQYFGPGTRLTVT.